This paragraph covers one T cell receptor beta chain sequence. Its antigen is currently unknown. The sample belongs to a study of T cell repertoires in cytomegalovirus infection. Looking at the study overall: HLA-B-restricted CMV epitopes that are well studied were used alongside recently identified HLA-C-restricted ones. Both CMV infection and a matching HLA type were indicated by public TCR beta signatures. Findings and limits, study-wide: Identification of carriers of CMV plus the relevant HLA was performed using cumulative public TCR beta family frequency. HLA-C-restricted CMV-specific TCR beta clonotypes prevailed in the ex vivo response.

The V gene's germline CDR1 is SGHKS and CDR2 YYEKEE (reference sequence). The CDR3 length is 13 residues. The V gene lost 0 bases and the J gene lost 5 bases, with 8 bases spanning the gap. TCRdb reanalysed the reads using MiXCR and keeps one entry per CDR3 protein. Among approximately 910,000 distinct CDR3 sequences, roughly a third were seen once, and the ten largest hold 10% to 15%. The sequences come from cultured CD8+ T cells from PBMCs, collected from culture after CMV antigen stimulation. J is TRBJ2-5 and V is TRBV5-5; D uncertain. The receptor was isolated from a human donor in good health (CMV status not recorded). Some clones in this sample may be carry-over from other donors' samples. CDR3 sequence reads: CASSLVGSETQYF. The DNA for the CDR3 is TGTGCCAGCAGCTTGGTAGGTTCGGAGACCCAGTACTTC.